Below, 22 T cell receptor beta chains from the same sample are listed, as sequenced in a study of cytomegalovirus exposure and HLA in healthy donors. PCR amplification relied on 60 Vbeta primers (plus 13 Jbeta primers). The data were produced by immunoSEQ multiplex PCR, yet TCRdb's version contains in-frame clones alone and is incomplete. The table has some 110,000 clones, approximately 79% seen once. The sequencing input was PBMCs. These TCRs come from a man aged 25 to 40 in good health and CMV-seronegative.

The V and J genes are TRBV27 and TRBJ1-4; no definite D call. The V gene lost 3 bases and the J gene lost 3 bases, with 8 bases spanning the gap. The germline V gene has CDR1 MNHEY and CDR2 SMNVEV (reference sequence). The CDR3 spans 14 residues. CDR3 sequence: CASSFIGANEKLFF. CDR3 DNA sequence: TGTGCCAGCAGTTTCATCGGGGCTAATGAAAAACTGTTTTTT. The full variable domain, with the rest looked up from reference TRBV27 and TRBJ1-4, is EAQVTQNPRYLITVTGKKLTVTCSQNMNHEYMSWYRQDPGLGLRQIYYSMNVEVTDKGDVPEGYKVSRKEKRNFPLILESPSPNQTSLYFCASSFIGANEKLFFGSGTQLSVL.

The gene calls are TRBV15 and TRBJ2-1; maybe TRBD1 (5 bases). V was clipped by 3 bases and J by 7 bases, with 10 bases between them. Germline lookup yields CDR1 LNHNV and CDR2 YYDKDF (reference sequence). The CDR3 runs 13 residues. Here the CDR3 DNA reads TGTGCCACCAGCAGTGGCCAGGGAAATGAGCAGTTCTTC. It encodes CATSSGQGNEQFF.

The gene calls are TRBV2 and TRBJ2-1; TRBD2 aligns across 10 bases. Germline V gene lookup returns CDR1 SNHLY and CDR2 FYNNEI. The CDR3 spans 20 residues. V lost 0 bases and J lost 7; bases outside the gene matches: 18. The chain's CDR3 is CASSEAVGGSSGGELNEQFF. The CDR3 DNA reads as TGTGCCAGCAGTGAAGCAGTGGGCGGGTCTAGCGGGGGAGAGTTAAATGAGCAGTTCTTC. Full variable domain (outside the CDR3, taken from reference TRBV2 and TRBJ2-1): EPEVTQTPSHQVTQMGQEVILRCVPISNHLYFYWYRQILGQKVEFLVSFYNNEISEKSEIFDDQFSVERPDGSNFTLKIRSTKLEDSAMYFCASSEAVGGSSGGELNEQFFGPGTRLTVL.

This clone was detected only once. The chain couples TRBV5-1 to TRBJ1-2, with D possibly matching TRBD1 (5 bases). Trimming pared 0 bases from V and 7 bases from J, leaving 10 bases between. This CDR3 is built from 13 residues. Germline values: CDR1 SGHRS, CDR2 YFSETQ. CDR3 residues: CASSLDWGLGYTF. CDR3 nucleotide sequence: TGCGCCAGCAGCTTGGATTGGGGCCTTGGCTACACCTTC.

The chain links TRBV5-1 to TRBJ2-3, with D possibly being TRBD1 (6 bases). Germline loops: CDR1 SGHRS, CDR2 YFSETQ. The CDR3 loop spans 17 amino acids. Trimming removed 4 bases from V and 0 bases from J, with 18 bases in between. CDR3 amino acids: CASSPDRPQASTDTQYF. The CDR3 DNA follows: TGCGCCAGCAGCCCGGACAGACCACAAGCAAGCACAGATACGCAGTATTTT. Full variable domain (outside the CDR3, taken from reference TRBV5-1 and TRBJ2-3): KAGVTQTPRYLIKTRGQQVTLSCSPISGHRSVSWYQQTPGQGLQFLFEYFSETQRNKGNFPGRFSGRQFSNSRSEMNVSTLELGDSALYLCASSPDRPQASTDTQYFGPGTRLTVL.

There are a few counts of this clone. This chain joins TRBV27 and TRBJ1-1; D gene uncertain. CDR1 MNHEY and CDR2 SMNVEV come from the germline V gene (reference sequence). CDR3 length equals 12 residues. The V end lost 9 bases, the J end lost 4 bases, and 12 bases lay between the germline ends. CDR3 in amino acids: CASRGGITEAFF. The CDR3 coding sequence is TGTGCCAGTCGAGGAGGGATCACTGAAGCTTTCTTT.

The V and J genes are TRBV6-6 and TRBJ1-4, with 8 bases matching TRBD1. The CDR3 runs to 16 residues. V lost 5 bases and J lost 0; bases outside the gene matches: 5. The germline gives CDR1 MNHNY, CDR2 SVGAGI (reference sequence). The CDR3 is CASSPGTGATNEKLFF. The CDR3 DNA is TGTGCCAGCAGTCCTGGGACAGGCGCAACTAATGAAAAACTGTTTTTT.

The chain employs TRBV11-3 and TRBJ1-4; possibly TRBD1 for D (6 bases). The CDR3 consists of 16 residues. Per germline, CDR1 SGHNT and CDR2 YENEEA. V lost 6 bases, J lost 4 bases, and 18 bases lay in between. The CDR3 DNA reads as TGTGCCAGCAGGTTTATAAGAGGACAGTTTAATGAAAAACTGTTTTTT. Its translation: CASRFIRGQFNEKLFF.

In this sample, this clone turned up a few times. This rearrangement joins TRBV28 to TRBJ2-1; the match to TRBD2 covers 8 bases. Unmatched junction bases numbered 10, after V lost 2 bases and J lost 7 bases. This CDR3 contains 16 residues. Germline CDR1 reads MDHEN; CDR2 reads SYDVKM. CDR3 coding DNA: TGTGCCAGCAGTTTAGCTGGAGGGACTAGTTTAAATGAGCAGTTCTTC. Its protein product is CASSLAGGTSLNEQFF.

The DNA for the CDR3 is TGTGCCAGCAGTTTAAACAGGGATAACTATGGCTACACCTTC. It translates to CASSLNRDNYGYTF. The chain links TRBV6-5 to TRBJ1-2; tentatively, D is TRBD1 (6 bases). CDR1 and CDR2 (germline): MNHEY, SVGAGI. The CDR3 is made up of 14 amino acids. Trimming pared 4 bases from V and 1 base from J, leaving 10 bases between.

V and J are TRBV2 and TRBJ2-7; no clear D gene. The CDR3 totals 13 residues. Germline CDR1 is SNHLY and CDR2 is FYNNEI. Trimming shortened V by 3 bases and J by 3 bases, and 9 bases separated the two germline ends. CDR3 loop: CASSDGTHYEQYF. Here the CDR3 DNA reads TGTGCCAGCAGTGATGGCACGCACTACGAGCAGTACTTC.

The chain combines TRBV28 with TRBJ2-2; maybe TRBD2 (6 bases). V lost 4 bases to trimming and J lost 3 bases, with 9 bases between them. The CDR3 runs 14 residues. Germline CDR1 is MDHEN and CDR2 is SYDVKM. CDR3 bases: TGTGCCAGCAGTTCCGGGGAGGACACCGGGGAGCTGTTTTTT. This sequence encodes CASSSGEDTGELFF.

V is TRBV9 and J is TRBJ1-2, with a weak D call TRBD1 (6 bases). The germline CDR1 and CDR2 sequences are SGDLS and YYNGEE. The ends were cut back, 3 bases at V and 3 bases at J, with 18 bases in the middle. CDR3 length equals 16 residues. The CDR3 loop reads CASSEMDSPSDYGYTF. In DNA, the CDR3 is TGTGCCAGCAGCGAGATGGACAGCCCCTCGGACTATGGCTACACCTTC.

This clone was found a few times. V usage is TRBV19 and J usage is TRBJ1-3, with 8 bases aligning to TRBD1. V shed 9 bases, J shed 0 bases, and the junction held 7 bases outside the gene matches. The CDR3 length is 15 residues. The germline CDR1 and CDR2 sequences are LNHDA and SQIVND (reference sequence). The CDR3 reads CASTTDRVSGNTIYF. In nucleotides, the CDR3 is TGTGCCAGCACCACGGACAGGGTCTCTGGAAACACCATATATTTT. The full variable domain, in which reference TRBV19 and TRBJ1-3 provide the parts outside the CDR3, is DGGITQSPKYLFRKEGQNVTLSCEQNLNHDAMYWYRQDPGQGLRLIYYSQIVNDFQKGDIAEGYSVSREKKESFPLTVTSAQKNPTAFYLCASTTDRVSGNTIYFGEGSWLTVV.

V gene TRBV12-2 combines with J gene TRBJ1-2; the table's D gene call, TRBD1, was not cross checked with the DNA. TRBV12-2 is a documented pseudogene. The CDR3 spans 16 residues. CDR3 nucleotide sequence: TGTGCAAGTCGCCCTGACCACGGCAGGGGGCGTTATGGCTACACCTTC. Encoded protein: CASRPDHGRGRYGYTF.

This clone appeared a single time. CDR3 sequence: CSVGEEDGLYSNQPQHF. Here the CDR3 DNA reads TGCAGCGTGGGGGAAGAGGACGGACTATATAGCAATCAGCCCCAGCATTTT. The chain links TRBV29-1 to TRBJ1-5; D is possibly TRBD1 (5 bases). The CDR3 loop spans 17 amino acids. Germline V lookup: CDR1 SQVTM, CDR2 ANQGSEA. V shed 6 bases and J shed 0 bases, with 21 bases lying between them. Full variable domain (missing parts from reference TRBV29-1 and TRBJ1-5): SAVISQKPSRDICQRGTSLTIQCQVDSQVTMMFWYRQQPGQSLTLIATANQGSEATYESGFVIDKFPISRPNLTFSTLTVSNMSPEDSSIYLCSVGEEDGLYSNQPQHFGDGTRLSIL.

This chain links TRBV7-8 with TRBJ2-5; D remains ambiguous. The J call may be in error: the DNA end matches TRBJ2-7 better. The germline V gene has CDR1 SGHVS and CDR2 FQNEAQ. The CDR3 is made up of 14 amino acids. This chain's CDR3 is CASSLGRSDYEQYF. CDR3 in DNA: TGTGCCAGCAGCTTAGGAAGATCCGACTACGAGCAGTACTTC.

J is TRBJ2-1 and V is TRBV27, with a tentative D call TRBD1 (6 bases). The ends were cut back, 7 bases at V and 2 bases at J, with 9 bases in the middle. The CDR3 sequence is 13 residues long. Germline CDR1 is MNHEY and CDR2 is SMNVEV (reference sequence). In nucleotides, the CDR3 is TGTGCCAGCAATAAGGGGGCCTACAATGAGCAGTTCTTC. It is translated as CASNKGAYNEQFF.

The CDR3 region is CASSCSPGQYNEQFF. The CDR3 bases are TGTGCCAGCAGCTGCTCCCCGGGACAGTACAATGAGCAGTTCTTC. The J gene is TRBJ2-1, the V gene TRBV21-1; the D segment call TRBD1 is taken from the table without a DNA check. TRBV21-1 is a listed pseudogene. The CDR3 consists of 15 residues.

The V gene is TRBV19, the J gene TRBJ1-1; D not resolved. Germline assignment: CDR1 LNHDA and CDR2 SQIVND (reference sequence). V was shortened by 5 bases and J by 4 bases, with 17 bases between the two germline ends. The CDR3 totals 15 residues. Written as DNA, the CDR3 is TGTGCCAGTAGTGGAGAGTTCGGTGAAGCCACTGAAGCTTTCTTT. The encoded protein is CASSGEFGEATEAFF. The full variable domain, with the rest looked up from reference TRBV19 and TRBJ1-1, is DGGITQSPKYLFRKEGQNVTLSCEQNLNHDAMYWYRQDPGQGLRLIYYSQIVNDFQKGDIAEGYSVSREKKESFPLTVTSAQKNPTAFYLCASSGEFGEATEAFFGQGTRLTVV.

The gene calls are TRBV6-1 and TRBJ2-3, with 10 bases that match TRBD2. CDR1 and CDR2 from the germline V gene are MNHNS and SASEGT. V lost 2 bases and J lost 0; bases outside the gene matches: 8. This CDR3 has 18 amino acids. Here the CDR3 reads CASSEYISGGLSTDTQYF. The DNA of the CDR3 is TGTGCCAGCAGTGAATATATTAGCGGGGGGCTTAGCACAGATACGCAGTATTTT.

DNA of the CDR3: TGTGCCAGCAGCTTGGGCCAGGGCGCGAACACCGGGGAGCTGTTTTTT. Encoded protein: CASSLGQGANTGELFF. The rearrangement joins TRBV5-6 to TRBJ2-2; possible D gene TRBD1, 5 bases. V was pared by 0 bases and J by 0 bases, with 9 bases between. This CDR3 has 16 amino acids. The germline CDR1 and CDR2 sequences are SGHDT and YYEEEE.